Sequencing of this T cell receptor beta chain was carried out in a study of PD-1 blockade in classical Hodgkin lymphoma. Study summary: It was nivolumab at 3 mg/kg, given intravenously every 2 weeks, that patients received. The study, taken as a whole, reports: Baseline diversity was lower in partial responders and progressors than complete responders. Causes of the repertoire differences remain undefined, possibly disease activity or prior therapy. By cycle point C4D1, TCR diversity had risen significantly in CD4+ cells (but not CD8+ cells).

A note on this clone: Its cognate antigen is unknown.

The data were produced by immunoSEQ multiplex PCR, yet TCRdb's version contains in-frame clones alone and is incomplete. The table has some 50,000 clones, about three quarters seen once. Relapse was seen in all patients after autologous stem cell transplantation, and brentuximab vedotin exposure was variable. The TCR comes from a human donor with classical Hodgkin lymphoma. This specimen consisted of peripheral blood mononuclear cells (PBMCs), obtained at baseline.

The CDR3 DNA sequence: TGTGCCAGTCACGATACAGGGGGCTCCTACGAGCAGTACTTC. Its translation is CASHDTGGSYEQYF. The chain uses TRBV28 and TRBJ2-7, with 8 bases identical to TRBD1. Germline values: CDR1 MDHEN, CDR2 SYDVKM. This CDR3 has 14 residues. V was pared by 9 bases and J by 0 bases, with 7 bases of the junction left unmatched.